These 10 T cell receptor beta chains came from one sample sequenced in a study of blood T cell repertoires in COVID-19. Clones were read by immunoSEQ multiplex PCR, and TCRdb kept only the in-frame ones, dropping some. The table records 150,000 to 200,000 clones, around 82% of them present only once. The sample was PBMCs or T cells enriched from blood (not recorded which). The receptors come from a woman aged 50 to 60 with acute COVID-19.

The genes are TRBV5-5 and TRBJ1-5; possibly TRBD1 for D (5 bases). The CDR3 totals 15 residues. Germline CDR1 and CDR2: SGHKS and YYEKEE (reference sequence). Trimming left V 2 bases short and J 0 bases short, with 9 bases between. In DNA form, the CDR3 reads TGTGCCAGCAGCTTCCAGGACACTAGCAATCAGCCCCAGCATTTT. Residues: CASSFQDTSNQPQHF. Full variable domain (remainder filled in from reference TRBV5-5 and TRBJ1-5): DAGVTQSPTHLIKTRGQQVTLRCSPISGHKSVSWYQQVLGQGPQFIFQYYEKEERGRGNFPDRFSARQFPNYSSELNVNALLLGDSALYLCASSFQDTSNQPQHFGDGTRLSIL.

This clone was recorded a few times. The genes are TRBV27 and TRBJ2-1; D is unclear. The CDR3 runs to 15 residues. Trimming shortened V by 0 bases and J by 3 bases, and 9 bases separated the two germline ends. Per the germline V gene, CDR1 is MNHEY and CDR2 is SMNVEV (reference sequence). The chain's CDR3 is CASSLSTSFYNEQFF. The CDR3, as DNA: TGTGCCAGCAGTTTATCGACTTCCTTCTACAATGAGCAGTTCTTC.

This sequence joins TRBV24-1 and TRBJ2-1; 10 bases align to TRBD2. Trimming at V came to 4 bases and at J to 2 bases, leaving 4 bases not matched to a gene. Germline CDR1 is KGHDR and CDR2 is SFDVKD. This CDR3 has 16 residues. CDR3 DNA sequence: TGTGCCACCAGTGACCGGAGCGGGGGGGCCTACAATGAGCAGTTCTTC. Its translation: CATSDRSGGAYNEQFF.

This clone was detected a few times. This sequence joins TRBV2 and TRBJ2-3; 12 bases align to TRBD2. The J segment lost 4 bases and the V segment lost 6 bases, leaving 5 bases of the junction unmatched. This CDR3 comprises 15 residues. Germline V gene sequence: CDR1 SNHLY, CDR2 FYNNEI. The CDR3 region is CASSRGLAGSDTQYF. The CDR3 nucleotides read TGTGCCAGCAGCCGGGGACTAGCGGGTTCAGATACGCAGTATTTT.

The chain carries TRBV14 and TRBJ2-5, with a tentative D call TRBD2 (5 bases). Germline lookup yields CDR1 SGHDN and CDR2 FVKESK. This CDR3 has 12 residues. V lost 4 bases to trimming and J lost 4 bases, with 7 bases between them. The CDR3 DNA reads TGTGCCAGCAGCCCCGGGGTAGAGACCCAGTACTTC. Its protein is CASSPGVETQYF.

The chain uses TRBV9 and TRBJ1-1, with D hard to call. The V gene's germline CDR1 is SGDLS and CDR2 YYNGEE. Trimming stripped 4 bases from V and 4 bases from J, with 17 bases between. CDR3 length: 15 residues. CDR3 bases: TGTGCCAGCAGCCCCATTGAAATCCGAGGCACTGAAGCTTTCTTT. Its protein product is CASSPIEIRGTEAFF.

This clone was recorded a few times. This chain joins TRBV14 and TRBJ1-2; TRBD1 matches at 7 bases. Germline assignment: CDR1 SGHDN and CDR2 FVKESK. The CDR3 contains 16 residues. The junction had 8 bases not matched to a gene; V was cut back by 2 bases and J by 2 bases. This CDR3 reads CASSQPLGGQNYGYTF. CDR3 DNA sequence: TGTGCCAGCAGCCAACCCTTGGGGGGACAGAACTATGGCTACACCTTC.

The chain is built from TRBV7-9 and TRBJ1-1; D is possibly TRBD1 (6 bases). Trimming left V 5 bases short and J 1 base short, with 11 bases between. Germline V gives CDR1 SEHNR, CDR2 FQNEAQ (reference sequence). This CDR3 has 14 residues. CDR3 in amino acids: CASSQTTGNTEAFF. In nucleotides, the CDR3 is TGTGCCAGCAGCCAAACGACAGGGAACACTGAAGCTTTCTTT.

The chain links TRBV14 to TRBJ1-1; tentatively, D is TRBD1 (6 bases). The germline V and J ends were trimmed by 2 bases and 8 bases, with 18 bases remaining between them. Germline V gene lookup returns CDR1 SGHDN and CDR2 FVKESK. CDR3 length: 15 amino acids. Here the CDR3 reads CASSQMTGYPSEAFF. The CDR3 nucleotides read TGTGCCAGCAGCCAAATGACAGGTTACCCCTCCGAAGCTTTCTTT.

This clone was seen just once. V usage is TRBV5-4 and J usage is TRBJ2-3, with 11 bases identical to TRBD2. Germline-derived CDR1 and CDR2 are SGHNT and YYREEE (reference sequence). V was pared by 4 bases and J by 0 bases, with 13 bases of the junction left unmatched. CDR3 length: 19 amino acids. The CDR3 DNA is TGTGCCAGCAGCCCTACCGGGACTAGCGGCCTAGGAAGCACAGATACGCAGTATTTT. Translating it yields CASSPTGTSGLGSTDTQYF.